This record looks at one TCR beta chain sequence and its context. Its specific antigen is unknown. Base qualities are not at hand, and no much larger clone is one base apart. TCRbeta CDR3 regions were amplified from genomic DNA by means of the immunoSEQ Assay, a bias-controlled multiplex PCR. In the original analysis: The number of nucleated cells in each sample was estimated from the amplification of reference gene primers within the assay. To quantify the absolute abundance of each unique TCRbeta CDR3 rearrangement, sequence reads were collapsed and filtered. Productive Simpson clonality was computed per sample as the square root of Simpson's diversity index over productive rearrangements. TCRdb obtained this table from immuneACCESS and retained in-frame rearrangements with V and J assigned. These tables miss some clones; where compared with another copy, unresolved V genes account for less than half of the shortfall, and the remainder is unexplained. V, J and clone size are taken as reported in that table, and D and trimming were inferred from the DNA itself. The sample yields fewer than 250,000 clones; more than 85% were counted once. Jointly, the top ten make up less than 1.5% of the sample.

Each collaborating institution followed its own protocols to collect whole blood in K2EDTA tubes. Collaborator samples were shipped for TCRbeta analysis as frozen whole blood, isolated PBMCs, or DNA extracted from either sample type. These data come from a study of blood T cell repertoires in COVID-19 (dated by TCRdb to between 2020 and 2021). Concerning the study at large: Collaborator samples came from the United States, Italy and Spain and covered acute and convalescent phases of COVID-19. The prospective study material was composed of cDNA or gDNA derived from T cells, B-cell-depleted T cells, or PBMCs. Deeply sampled blood TCRbeta repertoires from subjects exposed to, actively infected with, or recovered from COVID-19 were included in the dataset. The repertoires were made available in a free public database intended to serve as a resource for research on the immune response to SARS-CoV-2. Samples were obtained from the ongoing ImmuneRACE study (first 160 participants) and from approximately 1,200 subjects provided by 6 global collaborators. Sample metadata almost always included a de-identified subject ID, COVID-19 status, age in years and sex. HLA class I and class II types, where available, came from metadata supplied by the sample provider rather than from assay-based typing. Overall study outcomes, separate from this receptor: The quantity of clinical and demographic metadata differed by source and by participant and was supplied without curation.

The sample comprised peripheral blood. This clonotype was sampled from a man between 25 and 39 years old with acute or convalescent COVID-19.

The sequence in DNA is TGTGCCAGCAGTGGAAGGCTAGCGGGGAAGACAGATACGCAGTATTTT. Its protein product is CASSGRLAGKTDTQYF. The chain links TRBV2 with TRBJ2-3, with 9 junctional bases fitting TRBD2. Taken from the germline V gene, the CDR1 and CDR2 loops are SNHLY and FYNNEI. From its cysteine to its phenylalanine, the CDR3 spans 16 amino acids. Only the CDR3 region is kept as DNA, spanning 48 bases read in frame from base 1. Clipping removes 4 bases from V and 3 bases from J, with 8 as the unmatched junction base count.